This T cell receptor (beta chain) was sequenced for a study of T cells after yellow fever vaccination. The germline V gene encodes CDR1 SEHNR and CDR2 FQNEAQ (reference sequence). This CDR3 region has 15 residues. TCRdb ran MiXCR on the 5' RACE reads and lists one entry per CDR3 protein. The data hold 200,000 or so distinct CDR3 sequences, with 6.5% to 7.5% observed a single time. This clonotype was found many times. The junction departs from the called germline gene at one end, perhaps through a read error. Sequencing used CD4+ T cells sorted from PBMCs, obtained on the day of the yellow fever booster vaccination. The TCR originated in a man under 40 who received the YFV17D yellow fever vaccine. This chain joins TRBV7-9 and TRBJ2-1; 11 bases fit TRBD2. Written as DNA, the CDR3 is TGTGCCAGCAGCATTAGCGGGAGGGCCTATAATGAGCAGTTCTTC. It specifies CASSISGRAYNEQFF.